This T cell receptor (beta chain) originates from a study of PD-L1 blockade in urothelial cancer. Data came from immunoSEQ multiplex PCR; TCRdb stores just in-frame clones and leaves some out. The sample includes about 43,000 clones, more than 75% of them seen just once. Trimming shortened V by 0 bases and J by 4 bases, and 4 bases separated the two germline ends. The CDR3 spans 13 residues. The V gene's germline CDR1 is LGHNA and CDR2 YSLEER. This clone was counted once. As for time point: pretreatment peripheral blood. The chain carries TRBV4-3 and TRBJ1-5; D not resolved. The sequence was collected from a man in his sixties with urothelial cancer. The source material was PBMCs, sampled around atezolizumab (anti-PD-L1) treatment. CDR3 sequence reads: CASSQDRNQPQHF. The CDR3 DNA reads TGCGCCAGCAGCCAAGATAGAAATCAGCCCCAGCATTTT.